One and the same sample provided the 18 T cell receptor beta chains below, sequenced in a study of blood T cell repertoires in COVID-19. Some clones are missing from TCRdb's copy, which holds only in-frame ones; the method was immunoSEQ multiplex PCR. This table has some 240,000 clones, about 81% appearing once. The sequenced material came from peripheral blood. The receptors shown here come from an older woman with active or convalescent COVID-19.

The rearrangement uses TRBV27 and TRBJ1-2; the D is unclear. With 1 base removed from V and 4 bases from J, the gap between germline ends came to 10 bases. CDR3 length: 14 residues. The germline CDR1 and CDR2 sequences are MNHEY and SMNVEV (reference sequence). The CDR3 region is CASSLWWLVYGYTF. CDR3 nucleotide sequence: TGTGCCAGCAGTTTATGGTGGCTGGTCTATGGCTACACCTTC.

The chain has TRBV6-5 and TRBJ2-7; 10 bases are shared with TRBD2. J gave up 6 bases and V 5 bases, and 7 bases lay outside the gene matches. The CDR3 spans 14 residues. Germline V gene sequence: CDR1 MNHEY, CDR2 SVGAGI. This CDR3 is CASSLLAGWGEQYF. CDR3 DNA: TGTGCCAGCAGTCTACTAGCGGGGTGGGGCGAGCAGTACTTC.

This clone was detected once. This chain connects TRBV3-1 (or the pseudogene TRBV3-2) to TRBJ1-3, with D tentatively TRBD1 (5 bases). The germline V gene encodes CDR1 LGHDT and CDR2 YNNKEL (reference sequence). The CDR3 length is 15 residues. V was trimmed by 0 bases and J by 3 bases, leaving 9 bases between them. CDR3 nucleotide sequence: TGTGCCAGCAGCCAAGATAGCAGGGATGGAAACACCATATATTTT. Translating it yields CASSQDSRDGNTIYF.

Of note for this clone: In the same sample, other DNA sequences code for this CDR3. The chain employs TRBV7-9 and TRBJ2-7; tentative D call: TRBD2 (7 bases). The CDR3 contains 15 residues. Trimming shortened V by 5 bases and J by 0 bases, and 14 bases separated the two germline ends. CDR1 is SEHNR, CDR2 FQNEAQ, per germline (reference sequence). The CDR3 here is CASSPLGGASYEQYF. The CDR3 DNA sequence: TGTGCCAGCAGCCCGCTAGGGGGGGCCTCCTACGAGCAGTACTTC.

In this sample, this clone turned up many times. The chain combines TRBV9 with TRBJ1-3, with D possibly TRBD1 on 5 matching bases. Looked up from germline, CDR1 is SGDLS and CDR2 is YYNGEE. V was trimmed by 1 base and J by 3 bases, leaving 14 bases between them. This CDR3 is 16 amino acids long. CDR3 protein: CASSVSGSGGGNTIYF. CDR3 nucleotide sequence: TGTGCCAGCAGCGTAAGCGGGTCCGGGGGTGGAAACACCATATATTTT.

This clone was seen once. The chain combines TRBV7-6 with TRBJ1-6; TRBD1 matches 9 bases. V gave up 1 base and J gave up 9 bases; unmatched junction bases: 10. The CDR3 totals 17 residues. CDR1 SGHVS and CDR2 FNYEAQ come from the germline V gene. The DNA of the CDR3 is TGTGCCAGCAGCTTAGGTGGTCCGGGACAGGGACCTTCACCCCTCCACTTT. Translated, it gives CASSLGGPGQGPSPLHF.

This chain uses TRBV28 with TRBJ1-1, with 7 nucleotides matching TRBD1. The ends lost 6 bases at V and 8 bases at J; junction bases unmatched: 12. The CDR3 contains 14 residues. Germline V gene sequence: CDR1 MDHEN, CDR2 SYDVKM. For the CDR3, the DNA is TGTGCCAGCAGGGCGACAGGGAGTTTGACCGAAGCTTTCTTT. Amino acids: CASRATGSLTEAFF.

The V and J genes are TRBV27 and TRBJ2-3; D not resolved. Germline V lookup: CDR1 MNHEY, CDR2 SMNVEV (reference sequence). V was pared by 1 base and J by 3 bases, with 11 bases between. The CDR3 length is 15 residues. Here the CDR3 reads CASSLFSHKTDTQYF. DNA of the CDR3: TGTGCCAGCAGTTTATTTTCCCACAAGACAGATACGCAGTATTTT.

This clone was found a few times. The chain recombines TRBV5-4 with TRBJ2-3; 7 bases agree with TRBD1. Germline assignment: CDR1 SGHNT and CDR2 YYREEE (reference sequence). J lost 5 bases, V lost 1 base, and 7 bases had no gene match. The CDR3 is made up of 15 amino acids. In DNA, the CDR3 is TGTGCCAGCAGCTTGACGGGACAGAGGGGAGATACGCAGTATTTT. As protein: CASSLTGQRGDTQYF. Full variable domain (missing parts from reference TRBV5-4 and TRBJ2-3): ETGVTQSPTHLIKTRGQQVTLRCSSQSGHNTVSWYQQALGQGPQFIFQYYREEENGRGNFPPRFSGLQFPNYSSELNVNALELDDSALYLCASSLTGQRGDTQYFGPGTRLTVL.

This rearrangement joins TRBV6-2 or TRBV6-3 to TRBJ1-3, with a possible D match to TRBD1 (5 bases). The CDR3 totals 15 residues. Between the trimmed V and J ends, which lost 5 bases and 1 base, there was a span of 12 bases. The germline V gene encodes CDR1 MNHEY and CDR2 SVGEGT. CDR3 loop: CASSNHRLSGNTIYF. The CDR3 DNA is TGTGCCAGCAGTAACCACAGGTTATCTGGAAACACCATATATTTT.

The V gene is TRBV7-6, the J gene TRBJ1-3; D uncertain. Trimming pared 2 bases from V and 3 bases from J, leaving 17 bases between. CDR3 length: 17 residues. Germline-derived CDR1 and CDR2 are SGHVS and FNYEAQ. CDR3 region: CASSLIPPEGLGNTIYF. The CDR3 DNA reads as TGTGCCAGCAGCTTAATTCCGCCCGAAGGACTTGGAAACACCATATATTTT.

This clone has a handful of counts. The chain employs TRBV7-2 and TRBJ2-1, with TRBD2 identical over 8 bases. Germline CDR1 is SGHTA and CDR2 is FQGNSA. V was clipped by 5 bases and J by 0 bases; unmatched bases: 3. The CDR3 sequence is 15 residues long. The CDR3 DNA reads TGTGCCAGCAGCCGTAGCGGGGCCTCCTACAATGAGCAGTTCTTC. The encoded protein is CASSRSGASYNEQFF.

V usage is TRBV6-5 and J usage is TRBJ2-1, with D possibly TRBD2 on 5 matching bases. V was clipped by 4 bases and J by 10 bases, with 14 bases between them. This CDR3 has 13 amino acids. Germline CDR1 is MNHEY and CDR2 is SVGAGI. The CDR3 is CASSSINGGEQFF. DNA of the CDR3: TGTGCCAGCAGTTCCATAAACGGCGGGGAGCAGTTCTTC.

The chain recombines TRBV2 with TRBJ1-2, with D tentatively TRBD1 (5 bases). The CDR3 is 13 amino acids. CDR1 and CDR2 from the germline V gene are SNHLY and FYNNEI. The V gene lost 8 bases and the J gene lost 4 bases, with 14 bases spanning the gap. CDR3 in amino acids: CASVIQAPYGYTF. In DNA form, the CDR3 reads TGTGCCAGCGTCATACAGGCCCCCTATGGCTACACCTTC. Looking up the rest from reference TRBV2 and TRBJ1-2 gives the full variable domain: EPEVTQTPSHQVTQMGQEVILRCVPISNHLYFYWYRQILGQKVEFLVSFYNNEISEKSEIFDDQFSVERPDGSNFTLKIRSTKLEDSAMYFCASVIQAPYGYTFGSGTRLTVV.

This chain uses TRBV7-9 with TRBJ1-1, with 9 bases that match TRBD1. The CDR3 loop spans 17 amino acids. The V and J ends lost 5 bases and 2 bases, in that order; junction bases with no gene match: 12. Germline CDR1 SEHNR, CDR2 FQNEAQ (reference sequence). The CDR3 region is CASSPRDRVRGNTEAFF. In DNA form, the CDR3 reads TGTGCCAGCAGCCCCCGGGACAGGGTCCGGGGCAACACTGAAGCTTTCTTT.

V usage is TRBV13 and J usage is TRBJ1-3; the D gene is possibly TRBD1 (5 bases). Germline CDR1 reads PRHDT; CDR2 reads FYEKMQ (reference sequence). V was cut by 4 bases and J by 0 bases, with 10 bases left in between. CDR3 length: 15 amino acids. The CDR3 DNA reads TGTGCCAGCAGCTACCGACAGAGCTCTGGAAACACCATATATTTT. It is translated as CASSYRQSSGNTIYF.

The chain is built from TRBV18 and TRBJ2-5; D may be TRBD1 (6 bases). Germline V CDR1 and CDR2: KGHSH, LQKENI. V lost 1 base and J lost 0, with 12 bases in between. The CDR3 runs to 16 residues. CDR3 nucleotides: TGTGCCAGCTCACCACGGAACCGGGACAACCAAGAGACCCAGTACTTC. This encodes CASSPRNRDNQETQYF. The complete variable domain, with remaining parts taken from reference TRBV18 and TRBJ2-5, reads NAGVMQNPRHLVRRRGQEARLRCSPMKGHSHVYWYRQLPEEGLKFMVYLQKENIIDESGMPKERFSAEFPKEGPSILRIQQVVRGDSAAYFCASSPRNRDNQETQYFGPGTRLLVL.

The CDR3 region has the DNA TGTGCCAGTAGCCTAGCGAATTCACCCCTCCACTTT. It is translated as CASSLANSPLHF. This chain links TRBV19 with TRBJ1-6; D remains ambiguous. Trimming removed 6 bases at V and 7 bases at J, with 7 bases between. This CDR3 is 12 amino acids long. CDR1 is LNHDA and CDR2 is SQIVND in the germline V gene (reference sequence). Full variable domain (missing parts from reference TRBV19 and TRBJ1-6): DGGITQSPKYLFRKEGQNVTLSCEQNLNHDAMYWYRQDPGQGLRLIYYSQIVNDFQKGDIAEGYSVSREKKESFPLTVTSAQKNPTAFYLCASSLANSPLHFGNGTRLTVT.